The present T cell receptor (beta chain) was sequenced within a study of blood T cell repertoires in COVID-19. Losses at the gene ends were 10 bases for V and 4 bases for J; bases not matched to a gene: 4. The CDR3 is made up of 13 amino acids. Per the germline V gene, CDR1 is MNHEY and CDR2 is SVGAGI. Clones were sequenced by immunoSEQ multiplex PCR, and TCRdb holds only the in-frame ones, with some missing. The sample holds 70,000 or so clones, about 80% seen once. This receptor was obtained from a human donor in a cohort sampled during active COVID-19. The source material was peripheral blood. This chain connects TRBV6-5 to TRBJ2-7, with TRBD2 identical over 13 bases. In DNA form, the CDR3 reads TGTGCCACCACGACTAGCGGGAGGTACGAGCAGTACTTC. It encodes CATTTSGRYEQYF.